Listed below are T cell receptor beta chains from one sample, sequenced in a study of blood T cell repertoires in COVID-19. The data were produced by immunoSEQ multiplex PCR, yet TCRdb's version contains in-frame clones alone and is incomplete. This table holds roughly 50,000 clones, about 90% found once. Source material: peripheral blood. Receptors originate from a human donor with active COVID-19. The donor label of this sample is uncertain. The CDR3 runs from the conserved cysteine through the conserved F or W. The order of the fields is V gene, J gene, CDR3 protein.

v_call: TRBV5-1; j_call: TRBJ1-6; cdr3_aa: CASSPGRTGELGNSPLHF
v_call: TRBV7-9; j_call: TRBJ2-7; cdr3_aa: CASSSGTGGYEQYF
v_call: TRBV4-1; j_call: TRBJ2-1; cdr3_aa: CASSHPLIQGVLARQFF
v_call: TRBV7-2; j_call: TRBJ2-5; cdr3_aa: CASSLDGGGAETQYF
v_call: TRBV24-1; j_call: TRBJ1-4; cdr3_aa: CATSEPREERHEKLFF
v_call: TRBV10-3; j_call: TRBJ1-2; cdr3_aa: CAISEGDYGYTF
v_call: TRBV18; j_call: TRBJ2-7; cdr3_aa: CASSRGTSGNYEQYF
v_call: TRBV4-1; j_call: TRBJ2-7; cdr3_aa: CASSQSVEGREQYF
v_call: TRBV6-6; j_call: TRBJ1-5; cdr3_aa: CASGEGGQPQHF
v_call: TRBV6-4; j_call: TRBJ1-2; cdr3_aa: CASSDGTGGYGYTF
v_call: TRBV9; j_call: TRBJ2-3; cdr3_aa: CASSVFGRAGVTDTQYF
v_call: TRBV7-6; j_call: TRBJ2-3; cdr3_aa: CASSLAGASDTQYF
v_call: TRBV25-1; j_call: TRBJ2-1; cdr3_aa: CASSERGGFYEQFF
v_call: TRBV7-9; j_call: TRBJ2-2; cdr3_aa: CASRRDRVTGELFF
v_call: TRBV6-5; j_call: TRBJ1-1; cdr3_aa: CASSSQGYNEAFF
v_call: TRBV24-1; j_call: TRBJ1-2; cdr3_aa: CATSDPTWGRASYTF
v_call: TRBV18; j_call: TRBJ2-6; cdr3_aa: CASSPRPRDRAGANVLTF
v_call: TRBV18; j_call: TRBJ2-7; cdr3_aa: CASSLIFKDTGLDYEQYF
v_call: TRBV28; j_call: TRBJ1-1; cdr3_aa: CVSGGRNTEAFF
v_call: TRBV6-5; j_call: TRBJ2-3; cdr3_aa: CASSLQRSTDTQYF
v_call: TRBV3-1/TRBV3-2; j_call: TRBJ1-4; cdr3_aa: CASSQDRTGGSEKLFF
v_call: TRBV20-1; j_call: TRBJ2-3; cdr3_aa: CSASGGGYATDTQYF
v_call: TRBV4-1; j_call: TRBJ2-1; cdr3_aa: CASSRGGLVEVGNEQFF
v_call: TRBV5-8; j_call: TRBJ2-3; cdr3_aa: CASSSGQRVTDTQYF
v_call: TRBV18; j_call: TRBJ2-7; cdr3_aa: CASSLQDEQYF
v_call: TRBV5-6; j_call: TRBJ2-7; cdr3_aa: CASRKRRGGELYEQYF
v_call: TRBV19; j_call: TRBJ1-2; cdr3_aa: CASRTAPGQGAGYTF
v_call: TRBV7-2; j_call: TRBJ2-7; cdr3_aa: CASSSYGGQSYEQYF
v_call: TRBV5-3; j_call: TRBJ2-2; cdr3_aa: CARSPGQGNTGELFF
v_call: TRBV5-8; j_call: TRBJ2-4; cdr3_aa: CASSQGQSIAKNIQYF
v_call: TRBV10-3; j_call: TRBJ1-2; cdr3_aa: CAISDRVPDRGYTF
v_call: TRBV5-1; j_call: TRBJ2-3; cdr3_aa: CASSLVGFDTQYF
v_call: TRBV4-1; j_call: TRBJ1-2; cdr3_aa: CASSQESTGNYGYTF
v_call: TRBV7-6; j_call: TRBJ2-7; cdr3_aa: CASSSGGSGGSYEQYF
v_call: TRBV19; j_call: TRBJ1-6; cdr3_aa: CASSYGTGDPPLHF